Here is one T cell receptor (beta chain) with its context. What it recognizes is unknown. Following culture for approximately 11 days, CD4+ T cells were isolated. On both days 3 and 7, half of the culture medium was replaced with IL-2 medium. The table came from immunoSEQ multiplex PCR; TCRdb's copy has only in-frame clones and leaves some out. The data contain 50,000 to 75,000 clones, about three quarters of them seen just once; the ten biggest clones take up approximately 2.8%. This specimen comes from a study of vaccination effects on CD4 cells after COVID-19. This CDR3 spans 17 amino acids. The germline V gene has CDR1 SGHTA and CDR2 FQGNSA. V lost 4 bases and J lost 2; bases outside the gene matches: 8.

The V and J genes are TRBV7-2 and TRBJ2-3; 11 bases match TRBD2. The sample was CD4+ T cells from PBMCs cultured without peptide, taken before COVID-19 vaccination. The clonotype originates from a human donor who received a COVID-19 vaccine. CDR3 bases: TGTGCCAGCAGCTACCGACTAGCGGGGAAAACCACAGATACGCAGTATTTT. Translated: CASSYRLAGKTTDTQYF. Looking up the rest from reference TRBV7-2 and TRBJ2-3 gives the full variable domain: GAGVSQSPSNKVTEKGKDVELRCDPISGHTALYWYRQSLGQGLEFLIYFQGNSAPDKSGLPSDRFSAERTGGSVSTLTIQRTQQEDSAVYLCASSYRLAGKTTDTQYFGPGTRLTVL.